The source of this T cell receptor beta chain is a study of T-cell reconstitution after alpha-beta-depleted transplantation in children. CDR3 length equals 17 residues. V lost 0 bases and J lost 0, with 15 bases in between. Per germline, CDR1 DFQATT and CDR2 SNEGSKA (reference sequence). A TCRbeta library incorporating unique molecular identifiers was prepared. Via MiXCR, TCRdb re-called the PCR reads, giving one row per CDR3 protein. The sample lists about 350,000 distinct CDR3 sequences; roughly 14% were seen once. This clonotype was counted many times. Here the sequenced sample was PBMCs, taken from the stem cell graft. This sequence originates from a human donor who donated a stem cell graft to a child with Fanconi anemia. The genes are TRBV20-1 and TRBJ2-1; the D is unclear. The CDR3 spells CSARDYVLQSSYNEQFF. The CDR3 DNA is TGCAGTGCTAGAGACTACGTCCTTCAAAGCTCCTACAATGAGCAGTTCTTC.